The T cell receptor (beta chain) under discussion was sequenced for a study of T-cell reconstitution after alpha-beta-depleted transplantation in children. This clonotype was seen only a few times. The library targeted TCRbeta and was prepared with unique molecular identifiers. TCRdb re-called the PCR reads through MiXCR, storing one row per CDR3 protein. The sample has hundreds of thousands of distinct CDR3 sequences, approximately 16% seen once. The source is a human donor who donated a stem cell graft to a child with acute myeloid leukemia. The material sequenced was PBMCs from the stem cell graft donor, taken from the stem cell graft.

CDR3 sequence reads: CSVEDLTGYYGYTF. For the CDR3, the DNA is TGCAGCGTTGAAGATTTGACAGGGTACTATGGCTACACCTTC. The chain has TRBV29-1 and TRBJ1-2, with 7 positions matching TRBD1. The J segment lost 3 bases and the V segment lost 0 bases, leaving 4 bases of the junction unmatched. This CDR3 has 14 amino acids. The germline gives CDR1 SQVTM, CDR2 ANQGSEA.